The present T cell receptor (beta chain) was sequenced within a study of shared T cell receptors in the human thymus. The table came from immunoSEQ multiplex PCR; TCRdb's copy has only in-frame clones and leaves some out. The sample has over 450,000 clones, around 78% seen once. CDR1 and CDR2 from the germline V gene are LGHNT and FRNRAP. V lost 2 bases to trimming and J lost 5 bases; unmatched junction nucleotides: 9. CDR3 size: 16 residues. This clone has only one observation. This same sample was also taken into another study, of human thymus T cells.

V is TRBV12-5 and J is TRBJ1-1, with 9 bases matching TRBD1. Input material: thymocytes. This clonotype originated in a boy in the first two years of life with a congenital heart defect. CDR3 amino acids: CASGLTGQGGCTEAFF. DNA for the CDR3: TGTGCTAGTGGTTTGACGGGACAGGGAGGTTGTACTGAAGCTTTCTTT.